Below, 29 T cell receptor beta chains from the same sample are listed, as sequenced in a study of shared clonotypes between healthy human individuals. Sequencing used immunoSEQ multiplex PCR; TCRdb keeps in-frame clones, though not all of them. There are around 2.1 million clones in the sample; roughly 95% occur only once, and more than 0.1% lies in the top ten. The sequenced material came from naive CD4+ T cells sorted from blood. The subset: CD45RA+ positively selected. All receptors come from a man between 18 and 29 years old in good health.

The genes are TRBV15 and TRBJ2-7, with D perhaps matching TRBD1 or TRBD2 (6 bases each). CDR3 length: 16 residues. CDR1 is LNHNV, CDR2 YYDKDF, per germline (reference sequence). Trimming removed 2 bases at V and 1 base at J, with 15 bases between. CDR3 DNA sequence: TGTGCCACCAGCAGAACTACAGGGAGGAATTCCTACGAGCAGTACTTC. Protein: CATSRTTGRNSYEQYF.

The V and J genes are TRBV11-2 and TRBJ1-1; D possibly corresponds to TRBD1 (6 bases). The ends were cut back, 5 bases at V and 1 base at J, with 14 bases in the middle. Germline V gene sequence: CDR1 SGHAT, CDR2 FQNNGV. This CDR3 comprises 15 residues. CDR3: CASSQYGQTNTEAFF. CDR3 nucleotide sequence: TGTGCCAGCAGCCAATACGGACAGACGAACACTGAAGCTTTCTTT.

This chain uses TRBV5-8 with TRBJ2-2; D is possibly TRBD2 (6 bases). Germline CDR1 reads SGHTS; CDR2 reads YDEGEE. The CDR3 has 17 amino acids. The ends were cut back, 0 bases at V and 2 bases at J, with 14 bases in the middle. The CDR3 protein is CASSLGSSGANTGELFF. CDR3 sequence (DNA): TGTGCCAGCAGCTTGGGTTCGTCGGGAGCCAACACCGGGGAGCTGTTTTTT.

The CDR3 is CASSRTSVGTQYF. CDR3 DNA: TGTGCCAGCAGCCGCACTAGCGTAGGGACCCAGTACTTC. The chain couples TRBV7-2 to TRBJ2-5; 7 nucleotides agree with TRBD2. V was pared by 5 bases and J by 7 bases, with 7 bases of the junction left unmatched. CDR3 length: 13 amino acids. CDR1 is SGHTA and CDR2 is FQGNSA in the germline V gene.

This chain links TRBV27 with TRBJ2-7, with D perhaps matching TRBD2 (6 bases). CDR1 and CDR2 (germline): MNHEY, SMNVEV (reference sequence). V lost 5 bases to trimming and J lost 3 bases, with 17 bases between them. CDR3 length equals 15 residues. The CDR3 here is CASSKNRDSVYEQYF. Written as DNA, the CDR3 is TGTGCCAGCAGTAAGAACCGGGACTCTGTCTACGAGCAGTACTTC.

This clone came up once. CDR3 sequence (DNA): TGTGCCAGCAGCCAAGATCTAGCGGGGTTTCCTAAGACCCAGTACTTC. Residues: CASSQDLAGFPKTQYF. The chain is built from TRBV4-2 and TRBJ2-5, with 9 nucleotides matching TRBD2. V lost 0 bases and J lost 6; bases outside the gene matches: 8. The CDR3 totals 16 residues. Germline V CDR1 and CDR2: LGHNA, YNFKEQ.

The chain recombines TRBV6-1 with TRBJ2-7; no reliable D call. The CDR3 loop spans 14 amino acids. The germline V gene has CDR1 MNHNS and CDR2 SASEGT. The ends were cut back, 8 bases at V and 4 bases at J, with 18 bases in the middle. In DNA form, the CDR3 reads TGTGCCAGCCAGAAAGAGGCCGGACGATACGAGCAGTACTTC. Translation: CASQKEAGRYEQYF.

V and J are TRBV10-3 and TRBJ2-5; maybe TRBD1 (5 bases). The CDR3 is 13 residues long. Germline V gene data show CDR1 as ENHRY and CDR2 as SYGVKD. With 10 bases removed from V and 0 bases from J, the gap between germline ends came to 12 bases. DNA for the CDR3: TGTGCCACCACAAACAGGTACCAAGAGACCCAGTACTTC. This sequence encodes CATTNRYQETQYF.

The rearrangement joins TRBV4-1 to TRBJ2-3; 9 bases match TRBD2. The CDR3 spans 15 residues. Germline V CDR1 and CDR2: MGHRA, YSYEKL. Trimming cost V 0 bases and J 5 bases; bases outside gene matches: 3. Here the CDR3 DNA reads TGCGCCAGCAGCCAAGAAGGTAGCGGGGGAGATACGCAGTATTTT. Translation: CASSQEGSGGDTQYF.

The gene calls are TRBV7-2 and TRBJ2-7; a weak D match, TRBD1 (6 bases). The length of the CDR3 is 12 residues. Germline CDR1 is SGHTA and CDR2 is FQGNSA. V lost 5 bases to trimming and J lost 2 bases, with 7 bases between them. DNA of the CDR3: TGTGCCAGCAGCACAGGGACCTACGAGCAGTACTTC. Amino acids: CASSTGTYEQYF.

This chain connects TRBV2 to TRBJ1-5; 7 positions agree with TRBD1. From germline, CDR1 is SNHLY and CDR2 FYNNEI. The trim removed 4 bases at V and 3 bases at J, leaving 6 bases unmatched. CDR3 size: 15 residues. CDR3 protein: CASSADRVNNQPQHF. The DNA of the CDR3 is TGTGCCAGCAGTGCAGACAGGGTCAACAATCAGCCCCAGCATTTT.

The CDR3 nucleotides read TGTGCCAGCAGCCACGGACAGGGAGTCCAAGAGACCCAGTACTTC. Translated, it gives CASSHGQGVQETQYF. This sequence joins TRBV7-9 and TRBJ2-5, with 8 bases that match TRBD1. CDR1 is SEHNR, CDR2 FQNEAQ, per germline (reference sequence). The CDR3 length is 15 residues. The J segment lost 1 base and the V segment lost 5 bases, leaving 6 bases of the junction unmatched.

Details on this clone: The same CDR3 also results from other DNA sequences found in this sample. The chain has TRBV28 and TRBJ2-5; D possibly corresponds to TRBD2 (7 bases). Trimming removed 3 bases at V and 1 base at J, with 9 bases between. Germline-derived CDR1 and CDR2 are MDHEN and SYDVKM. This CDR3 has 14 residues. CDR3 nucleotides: TGTGCCAGCAGTTTCGGGGGGCTCCAAGAGACCCAGTACTTC. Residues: CASSFGGLQETQYF.

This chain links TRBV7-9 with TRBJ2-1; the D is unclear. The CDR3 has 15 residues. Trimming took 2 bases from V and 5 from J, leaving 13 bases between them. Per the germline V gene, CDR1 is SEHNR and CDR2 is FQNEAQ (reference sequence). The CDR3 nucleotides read TGTGCCAGCAGCTTAAAGACCCGGCCGGACAATGAGCAGTTCTTC. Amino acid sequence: CASSLKTRPDNEQFF.

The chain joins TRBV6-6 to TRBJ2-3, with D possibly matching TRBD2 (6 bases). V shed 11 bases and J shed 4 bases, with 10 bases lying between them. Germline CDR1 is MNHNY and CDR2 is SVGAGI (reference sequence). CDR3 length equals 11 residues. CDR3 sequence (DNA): TGTGCCGCCTCGGGGGCAGATACGCAGTATTTT. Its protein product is CAASGADTQYF.

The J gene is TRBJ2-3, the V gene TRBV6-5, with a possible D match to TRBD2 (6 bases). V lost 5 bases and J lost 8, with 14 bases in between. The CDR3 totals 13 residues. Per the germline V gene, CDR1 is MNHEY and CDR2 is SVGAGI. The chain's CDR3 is CASSAGTVRTQYF. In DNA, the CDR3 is TGTGCCAGCAGTGCTGGGACTGTGCGTACGCAGTATTTT.

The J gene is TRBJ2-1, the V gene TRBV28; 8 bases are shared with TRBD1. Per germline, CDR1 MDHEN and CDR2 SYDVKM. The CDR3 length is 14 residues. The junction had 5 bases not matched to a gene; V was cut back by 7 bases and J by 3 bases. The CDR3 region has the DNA TGTGCCAGCATGCAACAGGGGGGCTACAATGAGCAGTTCTTC. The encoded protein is CASMQQGGYNEQFF. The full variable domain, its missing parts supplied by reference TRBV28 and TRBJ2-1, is DVKVTQSSRYLVKRTGEKVFLECVQDMDHENMFWYRQDPGLGLRLIYFSYDVKMKEKGDIPEGYSVSREKKERFSLILESASTNQTSMYLCASMQQGGYNEQFFGPGTRLTVL.

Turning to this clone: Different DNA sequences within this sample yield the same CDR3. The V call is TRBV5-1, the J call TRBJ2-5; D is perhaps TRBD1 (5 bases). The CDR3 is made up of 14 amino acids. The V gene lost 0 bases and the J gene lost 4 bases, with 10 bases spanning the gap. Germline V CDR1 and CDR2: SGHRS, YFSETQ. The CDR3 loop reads CASSLDGRGETQYF. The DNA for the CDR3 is TGCGCCAGCAGCTTGGATGGAAGGGGAGAGACCCAGTACTTC. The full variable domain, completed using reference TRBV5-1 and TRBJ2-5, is KAGVTQTPRYLIKTRGQQVTLSCSPISGHRSVSWYQQTPGQGLQFLFEYFSETQRNKGNFPGRFSGRQFSNSRSEMNVSTLELGDSALYLCASSLDGRGETQYFGPGTRLLVL.

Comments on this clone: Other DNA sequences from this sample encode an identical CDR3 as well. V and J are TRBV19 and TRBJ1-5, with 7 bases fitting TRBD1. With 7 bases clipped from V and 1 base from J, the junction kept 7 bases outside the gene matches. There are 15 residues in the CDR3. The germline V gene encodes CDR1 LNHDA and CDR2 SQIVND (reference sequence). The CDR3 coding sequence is TGTGCCAGTACTCGACAGGGAACAAGCAATCAGCCCCAGCATTTT. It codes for CASTRQGTSNQPQHF.

CDR3 loop: CASSERGTSFYNEQFF. In nucleotides, the CDR3 is TGTGCCAGCAGTGAAAGGGGGACTAGCTTCTACAATGAGCAGTTCTTC. The chain has TRBV2 and TRBJ2-1; TRBD2 matches 9 bases. Germline CDR1 is SNHLY and CDR2 is FYNNEI. The CDR3 has 16 residues. V shed 2 bases, J shed 3 bases, and the junction held 5 bases outside the gene matches.

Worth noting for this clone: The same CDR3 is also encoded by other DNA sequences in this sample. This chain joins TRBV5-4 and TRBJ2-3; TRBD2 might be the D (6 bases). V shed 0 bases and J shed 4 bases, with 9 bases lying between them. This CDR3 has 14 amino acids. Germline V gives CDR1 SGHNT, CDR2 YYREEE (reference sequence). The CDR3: CASSLGGIADTQYF. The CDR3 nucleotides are TGTGCCAGCAGCTTGGGCGGGATCGCAGATACGCAGTATTTT.

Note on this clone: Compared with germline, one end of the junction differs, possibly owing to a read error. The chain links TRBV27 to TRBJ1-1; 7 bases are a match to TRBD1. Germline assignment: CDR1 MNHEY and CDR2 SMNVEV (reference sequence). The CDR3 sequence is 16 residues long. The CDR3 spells CASSYDRAGMKTEAFF. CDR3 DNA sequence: TGTGCCAGCAGCTATGACAGGGCGGGAATGAAAACTGAAGCTTTCTTT.

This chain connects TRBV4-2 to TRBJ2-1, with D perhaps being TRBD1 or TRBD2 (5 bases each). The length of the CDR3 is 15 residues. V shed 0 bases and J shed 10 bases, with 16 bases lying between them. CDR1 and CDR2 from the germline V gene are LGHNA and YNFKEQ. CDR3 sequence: CASSQDPALGVEQFF. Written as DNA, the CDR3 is TGTGCCAGCAGCCAAGACCCCGCACTAGGGGTCGAGCAGTTCTTC.

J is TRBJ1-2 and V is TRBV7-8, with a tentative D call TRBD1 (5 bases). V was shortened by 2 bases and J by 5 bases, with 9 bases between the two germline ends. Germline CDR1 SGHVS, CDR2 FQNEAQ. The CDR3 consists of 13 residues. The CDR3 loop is CASSLRGEYGYTF. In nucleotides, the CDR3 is TGTGCCAGCAGCTTACGAGGGGAATATGGCTACACCTTC.

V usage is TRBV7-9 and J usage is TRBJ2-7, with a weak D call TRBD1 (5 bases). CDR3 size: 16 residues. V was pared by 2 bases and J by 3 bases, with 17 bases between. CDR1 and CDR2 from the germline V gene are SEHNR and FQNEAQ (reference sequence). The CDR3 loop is CASSLNVPTGHYEQYF. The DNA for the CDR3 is TGTGCCAGCAGCTTAAACGTTCCAACTGGACACTACGAGCAGTACTTC.

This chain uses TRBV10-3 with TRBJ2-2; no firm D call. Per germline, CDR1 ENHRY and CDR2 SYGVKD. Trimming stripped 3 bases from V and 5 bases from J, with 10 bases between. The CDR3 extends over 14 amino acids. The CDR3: CAISEIRSTGELFF. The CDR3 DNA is TGTGCCATCAGTGAAATTCGGAGTACCGGGGAGCTGTTTTTT.

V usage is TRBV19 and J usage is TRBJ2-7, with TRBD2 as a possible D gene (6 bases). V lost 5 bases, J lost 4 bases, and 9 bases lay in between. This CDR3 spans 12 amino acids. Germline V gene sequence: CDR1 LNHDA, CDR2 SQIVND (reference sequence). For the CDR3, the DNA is TGTGCCAGTAGTGTTAGCGGTTACGAGCAGTACTTC. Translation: CASSVSGYEQYF.

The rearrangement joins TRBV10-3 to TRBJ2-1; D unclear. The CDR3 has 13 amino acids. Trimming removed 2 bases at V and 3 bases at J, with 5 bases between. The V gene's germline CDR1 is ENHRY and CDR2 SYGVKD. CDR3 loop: CAISEVIYNEQFF. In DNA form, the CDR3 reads TGTGCCATCAGTGAGGTGATCTACAATGAGCAGTTCTTC.

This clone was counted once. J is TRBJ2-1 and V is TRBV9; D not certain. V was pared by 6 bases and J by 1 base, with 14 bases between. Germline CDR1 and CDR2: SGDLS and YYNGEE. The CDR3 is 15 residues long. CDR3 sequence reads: CASTPWADSYNEQFF. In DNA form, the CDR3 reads TGTGCCAGCACACCTTGGGCGGATTCCTACAATGAGCAGTTCTTC.